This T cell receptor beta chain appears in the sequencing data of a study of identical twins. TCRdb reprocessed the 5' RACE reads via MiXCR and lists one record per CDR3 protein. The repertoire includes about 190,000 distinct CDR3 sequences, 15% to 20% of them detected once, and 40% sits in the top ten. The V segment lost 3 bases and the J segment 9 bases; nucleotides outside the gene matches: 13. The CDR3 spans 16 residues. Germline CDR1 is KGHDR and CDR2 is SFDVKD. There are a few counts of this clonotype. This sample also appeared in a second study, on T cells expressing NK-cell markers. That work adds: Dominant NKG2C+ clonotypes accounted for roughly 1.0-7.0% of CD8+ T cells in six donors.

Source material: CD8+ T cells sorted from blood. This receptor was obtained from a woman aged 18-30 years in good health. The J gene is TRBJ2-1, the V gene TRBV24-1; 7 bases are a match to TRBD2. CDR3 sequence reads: CATSDRVAGEAAEQFF. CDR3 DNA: TGTGCCACCAGTGATAGAGTAGCGGGTGAGGCGGCTGAGCAGTTCTTC.